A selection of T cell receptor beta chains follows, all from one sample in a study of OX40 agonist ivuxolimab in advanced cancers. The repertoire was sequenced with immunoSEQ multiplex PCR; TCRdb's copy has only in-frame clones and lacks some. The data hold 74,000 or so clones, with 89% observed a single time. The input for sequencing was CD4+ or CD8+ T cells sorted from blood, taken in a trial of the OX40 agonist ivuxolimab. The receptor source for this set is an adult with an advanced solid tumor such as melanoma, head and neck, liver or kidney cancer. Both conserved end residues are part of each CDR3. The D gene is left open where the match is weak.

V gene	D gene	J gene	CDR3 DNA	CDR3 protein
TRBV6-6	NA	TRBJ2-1	TGTGCCAGCAGTTACGTCGGTAACAATGAGCAGTTCTTC	CASSYVGNNEQFF
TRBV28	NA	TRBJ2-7	TGTGCCAGCCCCGCACAGATTCCCTACGAGCAGTACTTC	CASPAQIPYEQYF
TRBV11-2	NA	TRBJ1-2	TGTGCCAGCAGGCCCTCGGGGAGGAAGGTCTATGGCTACACCTTC	CASRPSGRKVYGYTF
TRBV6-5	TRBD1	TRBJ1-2	TGTGCCAGCACTAAGGGGCAGGGGGTCTATGGCTACACCTTC	CASTKGQGVYGYTF
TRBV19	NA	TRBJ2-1	TGTGCCAGTAGTATAAGTGGGTCCTCTTACAATGAGCAGTTCTTC	CASSISGSSYNEQFF
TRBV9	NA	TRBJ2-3	TGTGCCAGCAGCCCCAACTATCCAGAGGACTCGCCGATTCGATTCACAGATACGCAGTATTTT	CASSPNYPEDSPIRFTDTQYF
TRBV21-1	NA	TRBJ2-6	TGTGCCAGCAGCAAAGAATCGTGCAACGTCCTGACTTTC	CASSKESCNVLTF
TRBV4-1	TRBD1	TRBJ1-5	TGCGCCAGCAGCCAAGATGCGAGACAGGGGGTCGATCAGCCCCAGCATTTT	CASSQDARQGVDQPQHF
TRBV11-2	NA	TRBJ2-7	TGTGCCAGCAGCTTAGATCGAGGGGTCGAGCAGTACTTC	CASSLDRGVEQYF
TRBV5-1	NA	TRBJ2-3	TGCGCCAGCAGCTTGGATCCCAGGGGCCCAGATACGCAGTATTTT	CASSLDPRGPDTQYF
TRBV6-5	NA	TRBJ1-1	TGTGCCAGCAGTTACTCCCGACTCGGAATGTGGGAAGCTTTCTTT	CASSYSRLGMWEAFF